This T cell receptor (beta chain) is drawn from a study of human T cells and chemical hapten exposure. This clonotype was counted a few times. No antigen is known for it. Findings and caveats of the study: Significantly more large CDR3 similarity clusters arose among expanded TCRs than among controls. The study found that PT1 expanded TCR counts correlated positively with patch test score. TCRs whose frequency exceeded 1 in 1000 remained the same following DPC sensitization.

Time point defined: pre-sensitization, week 0. The sample's treatment: therapeutic diphenylcyclopropenone sensitization with weekly scalp DPC. Individual cDNA molecules each carried unique molecular identifiers attached by the library. TCRdb redid the calling of the RACE reads with MiXCR, one entry per CDR3 protein. In the table there are about 270,000 distinct CDR3 sequences, around 7% of which are singletons. The germline V gene has CDR1 MNHEY and CDR2 SVGAGI. With 3 bases removed from V and 1 base from J, the gap between germline ends came to 10 bases. The CDR3 sequence is 15 residues long. The receptor was isolated from a young man with alopecia areata. Some clones in this sample may be carry-over from other donors' samples. This rearrangement joins TRBV6-5 to TRBJ1-3; D unresolved. The material sequenced was whole blood, taken in connection with sensitization to the hapten diphenylcyclopropenone (DPC). Written as DNA, the CDR3 is TGTGCCAGCAGTTATCAATTAGGGTCTGGAAACACCATATATTTT. It yields the protein CASSYQLGSGNTIYF.